This T cell receptor (beta chain) appears in the sequencing data of a study of blood T cell repertoires in COVID-19. The wider study: Both acute and convalescent COVID-19 samples were obtained from the United States, Italy and Spain.

Assay used: immunoSEQ multiplex PCR; TCRdb lists only in-frame clones, some missing. In the table there are roughly 150,000 clones, under 90% of which are singletons. The CDR3 is 13 residues long. Trimming at V came to 4 bases and at J to 11 bases, leaving 7 bases not matched to a gene. The source material was peripheral blood. The sequence derives from a man aged 60 to 69 with acute or convalescent COVID-19. The chain has TRBV12-3 or TRBV12-4 and TRBJ2-3; 9 nucleotides line up with TRBD1. The CDR3 region has the DNA TGTGCCAGCAGTTCTGAACAGGGGGCCATGCAGTATTTT. Amino acid sequence: CASSSEQGAMQYF.